These 10 T cell receptor beta chains share one sample of origin, sequenced in a study of regulatory T cells in long-lasting Graves disease. Time point denoted: newly diagnosed GD, antithyroid drugs for less than 3 months. PBMCs were the source of the RNA used for TCR sequencing. Researchers made TCR beta libraries by using iRepertoire HTBI primers and running Arm-PCR on CDR3 regions. One entry per CDR3 protein, called by TCRdb with MiXCR from the multiplex PCR reads. This table holds hundreds of thousands of distinct CDR3 sequences, around an eighth found once. This sample also belongs to another study, concerning T cells in Graves' hyperthyroidism and ophthalmopathy.

The sample was peripheral blood mononuclear cells (PBMCs), taken at new diagnosis, from a patient treated with antithyroid drugs. All receptors come from a man younger than 40 with Graves disease.

This clonotype has at least ten counts. This chain uses TRBV11-2 with TRBJ2-2; tentative D call: TRBD1 (5 bases). The germline CDR1 and CDR2 sequences are SGHAT and FQNNGV. The CDR3 spans 14 residues. The V and J ends lost 4 bases and 6 bases respectively, with 12 bases between them. CDR3 in DNA: TGTGCCAGCAGCTCCCCGCTAGGGGCCGGGGAGCTGTTTTTT. Protein sequence: CASSSPLGAGELFF. The full variable domain, in which reference TRBV11-2 and TRBJ2-2 provide the parts outside the CDR3, is EAGVAQSPRYKIIEKRQSVAFWCNPISGHATLYWYQQILGQGPKLLIQFQNNGVVDDSQLPKDRFSAERLKGVDSTLKIQPAKLEDSAVYLCASSSPLGAGELFFGEGSRLTVL.

This clonotype was counted many times. CDR3 DNA: TGCAGCGCTGCCGGAATGAACACTGAAGCTTTCTTT. This gives the protein CSAAGMNTEAFF. V is TRBV29-1 and J is TRBJ1-1, with D hard to call. This CDR3 has 12 residues. Germline V gives CDR1 SQVTM, CDR2 ANQGSEA. V shed 7 bases and J shed 0 bases, with 9 bases lying between them.

The table lists this clonotype with many counts. The chain has TRBV12-3 or TRBV12-4 and TRBJ2-1; TRBD2 matches at 14 bases. Trimming cost V 7 bases and J 5 bases; bases outside gene matches: 7. The CDR3 totals 16 residues. The CDR3 nucleotides read TGTGCCAGCATCACAGGGGGACTAGCGGGAGACAATGAGCAGTTCTTC. Translating gives CASITGGLAGDNEQFF.

This clonotype came up many times. The chain is built from TRBV9 and TRBJ2-5; TRBD1 is a possible D gene (5 bases). The germline V and J ends were trimmed by 7 bases and 2 bases, with 12 bases remaining between them. Germline V gene lookup returns CDR1 SGDLS and CDR2 YYNGEE. The length of the CDR3 is 13 residues. The CDR3 sequence: CASGAGWQETQYF. DNA of the CDR3: TGTGCCAGCGGGGCAGGGTGGCAAGAGACCCAGTACTTC.

CDR3 DNA sequence: TGTGCCAGCAGCTTGACCGGGACTGTCACCGGGGAGCTGTTTTTT. It translates to CASSLTGTVTGELFF. The rearrangement uses TRBV5-6 and TRBJ2-2, with D perhaps TRBD2 (6 bases). Per germline, CDR1 SGHDT and CDR2 YYEEEE. Between the trimmed V and J ends, which lost 1 base and 4 bases, there was a span of 11 bases. The CDR3 consists of 15 residues.

This clonotype has a count of ten or more. This chain links TRBV7-9 with TRBJ1-1; no clear D gene. The CDR3 covers 15 residues. The V gene's germline CDR1 is SEHNR and CDR2 FQNEAQ (reference sequence). Trimming cost V 5 bases and J 1 base, with 14 bases left between them. In DNA, the CDR3 is TGTGCCAGCAGCCATTTCGTGGTCGCGAACACTGAAGCTTTCTTT. The encoded protein is CASSHFVVANTEAFF.

This clonotype has a count of ten or more. The CDR3 here is CASSPRGRWTQYF. In DNA, the CDR3 is TGTGCCAGCAGCCCCCGGGGCCGGTGGACCCAGTACTTC. V usage is TRBV11-2 and J usage is TRBJ2-5; either TRBD1 or TRBD2 may supply D (5 bases each). V gave up 5 bases and J gave up 7 bases, with 14 bases separating them. Germline V gene lookup returns CDR1 SGHAT and CDR2 FQNNGV. The CDR3 contains 13 residues.

The chain carries TRBV9 and TRBJ2-7, with 9 nucleotides matching TRBD1. The germline V gene has CDR1 SGDLS and CDR2 YYNGEE. The CDR3 totals 16 residues. Germline trimming cut 4 bases from V and 6 bases from J; bases unmatched to any gene: 14. CDR3 sequence: CASSLTGTGSVSEQYF. The DNA of the CDR3 is TGTGCCAGCAGCCTCACCGGGACAGGGAGCGTGAGCGAGCAGTACTTC.

This clonotype came up many times. The chain recombines TRBV12-3 or TRBV12-4 with TRBJ1-5; D remains unclear. The CDR3 is 13 residues long. V was trimmed by 3 bases and J by 7 bases, leaving 10 bases between them. CDR3 coding DNA: TGTGCCAGCAGTTTTCCCCCCCTACAGCCCCAGCATTTT. This translates into CASSFPPLQPQHF.

This clonotype was found many times. V gene TRBV2 combines with J gene TRBJ1-5; D call uncertain. The CDR3 loop spans 14 amino acids. Trimming took 2 bases from V and 7 from J, leaving 12 bases between them. Germline V lookup: CDR1 SNHLY, CDR2 FYNNEI. CDR3 DNA: TGTGCCAGCAGTGAATCTCCCAACGCACAGCCCCAGCATTTT. Translated, it gives CASSESPNAQPQHF.